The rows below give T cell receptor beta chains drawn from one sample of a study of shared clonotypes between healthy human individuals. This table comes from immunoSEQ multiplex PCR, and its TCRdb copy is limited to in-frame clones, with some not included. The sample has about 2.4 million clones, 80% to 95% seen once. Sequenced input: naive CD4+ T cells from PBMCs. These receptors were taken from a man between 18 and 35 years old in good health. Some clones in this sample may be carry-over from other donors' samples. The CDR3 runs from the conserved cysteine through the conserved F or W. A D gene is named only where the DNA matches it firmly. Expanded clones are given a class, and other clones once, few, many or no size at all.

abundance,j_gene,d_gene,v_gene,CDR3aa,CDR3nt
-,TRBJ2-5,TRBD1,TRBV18,CASSPPMGQGETQYF,TGTGCCAGCTCACCACCGATGGGACAGGGGGAGACCCAGTACTTC
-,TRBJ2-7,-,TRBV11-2,CASSLDLGENIYEQYF,TGTGCCAGCAGCTTAGATTTGGGAGAGAACATCTACGAGCAGTACTTC
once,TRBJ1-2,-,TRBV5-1,CASSLEQTNYGYTF,TGCGCCAGCAGCTTGGAACAGACTAACTATGGCTACACCTTC
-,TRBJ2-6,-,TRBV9,CASSALTGANVLTF,TGTGCCAGCAGCGCCCTGACCGGGGCCAACGTCCTGACTTTC
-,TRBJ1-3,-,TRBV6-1,CASSEPPRGNTIYF,TGTGCCAGCAGTGAACCCCCCAGGGGAAACACCATATATTTT
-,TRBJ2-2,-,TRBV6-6,CASSYLLPGELFF,TGTGCCAGCAGTTACCTATTGCCCGGGGAGCTGTTTTTT
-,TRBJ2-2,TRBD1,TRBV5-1,CASSGGQTANTGELFF,TGCGCCAGCAGCGGGGGACAGACCGCGAACACCGGGGAGCTGTTTTTT
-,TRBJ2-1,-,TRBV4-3,CASSRGQGQQSLLREQFF,TGCGCCAGCAGCCGCGGTCAGGGGCAGCAATCACTCCTCAGGGAGCAGTTCTTC
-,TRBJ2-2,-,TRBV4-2,CASSQDKGRKNTGELFF,TGTGCCAGCAGCCAAGATAAAGGGCGGAAAAACACCGGGGAGCTGTTTTTT
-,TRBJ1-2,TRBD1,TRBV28,CASSPGTGRGGNYGYTF,TGTGCCAGCAGTCCAGGGACAGGGCGCGGGGGCAACTATGGCTACACCTTC
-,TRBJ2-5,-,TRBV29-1,CSVVRESQYF,TGCAGCGTTGTAAGGGAGTCCCAGTACTTC
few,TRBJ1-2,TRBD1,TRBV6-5,CAIRQGDYGYTF,TGTGCCATCCGACAGGGGGACTATGGCTACACCTTC
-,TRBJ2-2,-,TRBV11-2,CASSTRPTGELFF,TGTGCCAGCAGCACCCGGCCCACCGGGGAGCTGTTTTTT
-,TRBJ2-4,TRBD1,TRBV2,CASRPGTAVINFKNIQYF,TGTGCCAGCAGACCCGGGACAGCTGTGATAAATTTCAAAAACATTCAGTACTTC
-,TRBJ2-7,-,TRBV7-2,CASSLDTRAAYEQYF,TGTGCCAGCAGCTTAGATACCAGGGCTGCCTACGAGCAGTACTTC
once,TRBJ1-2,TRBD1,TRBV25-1,CASSSSTGGLYGYTF,TGTGCCAGCAGTAGCTCGACAGGGGGCCTTTATGGCTACACCTTC
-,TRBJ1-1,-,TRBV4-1,CASSQRDEESGEAFF,TGCGCCAGCAGCCAACGGGACGAGGAATCGGGTGAAGCTTTCTTT
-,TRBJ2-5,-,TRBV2,CASSGEGLETQYF,TGTGCCAGCAGTGGTGAAGGGTTGGAGACCCAGTACTTC
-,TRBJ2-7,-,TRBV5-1,CASSLGLGVYEQYF,TGCGCCAGCAGCTTGGGGCTGGGAGTCTACGAGCAGTACTTC
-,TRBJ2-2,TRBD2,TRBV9,CASSPPRGRAETGELFF,TGTGCCAGCAGCCCCCCTCGCGGGAGGGCCGAGACCGGGGAGCTGTTTTTT
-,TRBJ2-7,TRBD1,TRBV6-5,CASSYFVTGGYEQYF,TGTGCCAGCAGTTACTTTGTGACAGGGGGGTACGAGCAGTACTTC
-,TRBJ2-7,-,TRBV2,CASSELGTYSYEQYF,TGTGCCAGCAGTGAATTGGGCACCTACTCCTACGAGCAGTACTTC
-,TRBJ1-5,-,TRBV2,CASSDRTGDQPQHF,TGTGCCAGCAGTGATAGGACTGGTGATCAGCCCCAGCATTTT
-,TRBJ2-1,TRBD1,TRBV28,CASSSTPGQGTMGEQFF,TGTGCCAGCAGTTCGACCCCGGGACAGGGCACTATGGGTGAGCAGTTCTTC
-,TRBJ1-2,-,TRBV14,CASSQFRREPNGYTF,TGTGCCAGCAGCCAATTTAGGAGGGAACCGAATGGCTACACCTTC
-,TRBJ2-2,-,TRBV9,CASSVGATGELFF,TGTGCCAGCAGCGTAGGAGCGACCGGGGAGCTGTTTTTT
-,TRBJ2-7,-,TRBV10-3,CAISETEGAEQYF,TGTGCCATCAGTGAGACGGAGGGGGCCGAGCAGTACTTC
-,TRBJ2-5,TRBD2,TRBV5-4,CASSLETSGIGETQYF,TGTGCCAGCAGCTTGGAAACTAGCGGGATTGGAGAGACCCAGTACTTC
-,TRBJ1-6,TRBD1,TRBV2,CASNQGGGNSPLHF,TGTGCCAGCAATCAGGGGGGAGGTAATTCACCCCTCCACTTT
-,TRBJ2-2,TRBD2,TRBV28,CASIIGGANTGELFF,TGTGCCAGCATCATCGGGGGGGCGAACACCGGGGAGCTGTTTTTT
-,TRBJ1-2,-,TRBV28,CASSLSVLSARPHYGYTF,TGTGCCAGCAGTTTATCGGTTCTTTCGGCCAGGCCTCACTATGGCTACACCTTC
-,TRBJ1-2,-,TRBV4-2,CASSQRGNNYGYTF,TGTGCCAGCAGCCAACGGGGGAATAACTATGGCTACACCTTC
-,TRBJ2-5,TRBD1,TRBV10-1,CASRDRGGTQYF,TGCGCCAGCAGGGACAGGGGTGGGACCCAGTACTTC
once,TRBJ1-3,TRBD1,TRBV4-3,CASSQEIGQGAGNTIYF,TGCGCCAGCAGCCAAGAAATCGGCCAGGGGGCTGGAAACACCATATATTTT
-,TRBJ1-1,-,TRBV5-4,CASSFTLGAEAFF,TGTGCCAGCAGCTTCACTCTAGGCGCTGAAGCTTTCTTT
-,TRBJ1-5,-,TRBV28,CSGTSPNQPQHF,TGTAGCGGGACATCGCCTAATCAGCCCCAGCATTTT
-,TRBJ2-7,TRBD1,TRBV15,CATSRGDRGDEQYF,TGTGCCACCAGCCGGGGGGACAGGGGGGACGAGCAGTACTTC
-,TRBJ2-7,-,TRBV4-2,CASSQGRKGPYEQYF,TGTGCCAGCAGCCAAGGGAGGAAAGGACCGTACGAGCAGTACTTC
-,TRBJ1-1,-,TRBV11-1,CASSYRRGNTEAFF,TGTGCCAGCAGCTACCGCAGAGGGAACACTGAAGCTTTCTTT
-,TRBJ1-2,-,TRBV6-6,CASSSTSGVVTYGYTF,TGTGCCAGCAGTTCCACGTCGGGGGTAGTTACCTATGGCTACACCTTC
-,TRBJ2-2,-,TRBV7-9,CASGSRRPTGELFF,TGTGCCAGCGGATCTCGGAGGCCCACCGGGGAGCTGTTTTTT
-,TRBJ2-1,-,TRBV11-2,CASSLGGVQFF,TGTGCCAGCAGCTTAGGGGGAGTACAGTTCTTC
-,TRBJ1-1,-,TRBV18,CASSPRDANTEAFF,TGTGCCAGCTCACCACGGGATGCAAACACTGAAGCTTTCTTT
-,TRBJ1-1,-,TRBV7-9,CASSSIPIEGNTEAFF,TGTGCCAGCAGCAGCATTCCCATAGAGGGGAACACTGAAGCTTTCTTT
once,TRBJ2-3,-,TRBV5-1,CASSRWPTDTQYF,TGCGCCAGCAGTCGATGGCCTACAGATACGCAGTATTTT
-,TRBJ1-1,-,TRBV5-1,CASRQMGGPSTEAFF,TGCGCCAGCAGACAAATGGGGGGGCCGAGCACTGAAGCTTTCTTT
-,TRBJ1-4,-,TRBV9,CASSAGLTWEKLFF,TGTGCCAGCAGCGCAGGACTTACTTGGGAAAAACTGTTTTTT
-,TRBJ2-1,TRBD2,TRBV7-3,CASSPSGSYNEQFF,TGTGCCAGCAGTCCTAGCGGGTCCTACAATGAGCAGTTCTTC
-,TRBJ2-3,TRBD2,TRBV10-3,CAISEPGLAGPSTDTQYF,TGTGCCATCAGTGAGCCGGGACTAGCGGGACCGTCCACAGATACGCAGTATTTT
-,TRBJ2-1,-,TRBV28,CASSFRLTYPHEQFF,TGTGCCAGCAGTTTTCGGCTCACCTACCCCCATGAGCAGTTCTTC
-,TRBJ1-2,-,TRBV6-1,CASSEAPFLIIVFPDYGYTF,TGTGCCAGCAGTGAAGCACCATTTTTAATTATAGTTTTCCCCGACTATGGCTACACCTTC
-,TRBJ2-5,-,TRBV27,CASSASLIATETQYF,TGTGCCAGCAGTGCCTCATTAATTGCCACAGAGACCCAGTACTTC
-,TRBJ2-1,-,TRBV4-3,CASSQVLEGVQFF,TGCGCCAGCAGCCAAGTACTAGAAGGGGTTCAGTTCTTC
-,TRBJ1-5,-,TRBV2,CASSENPTVNQPQHF,TGTGCCAGCAGTGAAAATCCTACCGTGAATCAGCCCCAGCATTTT
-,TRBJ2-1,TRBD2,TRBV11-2,CASSLGTSGRTIRGNEQFF,TGTGCCAGCAGCTTGGGGACTAGCGGGAGGACTATTCGTGGGAATGAGCAGTTCTTC
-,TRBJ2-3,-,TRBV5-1,CASSALGDTQYF,TGCGCCAGCAGCGCGCTGGGAGATACGCAGTATTTT
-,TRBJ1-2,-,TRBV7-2,CASSPSPRQGYTF,TGTGCCAGCAGCCCCTCCCCCCGGCAGGGCTACACCTTC
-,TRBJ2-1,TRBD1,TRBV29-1,CSVEDQDRSSYNEQFF,TGCAGCGTTGAAGATCAGGACAGGAGCTCCTACAATGAGCAGTTCTTC